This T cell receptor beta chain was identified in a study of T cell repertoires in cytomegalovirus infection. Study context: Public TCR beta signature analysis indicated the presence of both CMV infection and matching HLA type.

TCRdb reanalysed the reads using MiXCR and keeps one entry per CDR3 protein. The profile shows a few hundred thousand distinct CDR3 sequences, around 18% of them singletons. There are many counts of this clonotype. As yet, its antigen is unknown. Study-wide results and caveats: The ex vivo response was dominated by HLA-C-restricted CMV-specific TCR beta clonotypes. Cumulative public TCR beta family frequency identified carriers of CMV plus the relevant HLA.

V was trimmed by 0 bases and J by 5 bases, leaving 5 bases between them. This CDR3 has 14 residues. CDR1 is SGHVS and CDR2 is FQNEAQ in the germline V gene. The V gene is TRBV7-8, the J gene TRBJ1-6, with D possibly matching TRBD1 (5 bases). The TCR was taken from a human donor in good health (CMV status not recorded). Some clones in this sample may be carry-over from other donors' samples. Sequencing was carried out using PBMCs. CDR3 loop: CASSLAGHNSPLHF. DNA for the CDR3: TGTGCCAGCAGCTTAGCGGGGCATAATTCACCCCTCCACTTT.